The 4 T cell receptor beta chains below come from one sample, sequenced in a study of blood T cell repertoires in COVID-19. Sequencing was performed with immunoSEQ multiplex PCR; in TCRdb, only in-frame clones are kept and a portion is missing. The sample records 130,000 or so clones, roughly four fifths being singletons. The sequencing input was PBMCs or T cells enriched from blood (not recorded which). The receptors shown here come from a woman between 45 and 65 years old with acute COVID-19.

The rearrangement joins TRBV7-3 to TRBJ2-2; D might be TRBD1 (5 bases). This CDR3 has 16 amino acids. The V and J ends lost 0 bases and 0 bases respectively, with 8 bases between them. Germline CDR1 reads SGHTA; CDR2 reads FQGTGA. The CDR3 spells CASSLTGRANTGELFF. The DNA for the CDR3 is TGTGCCAGCAGCTTAACCGGCAGGGCGAACACCGGGGAGCTGTTTTTT.

This chain connects TRBV27 to TRBJ1-2; TRBD1 agrees at 12 bases. Trimming took 4 bases from V and 3 from J; bases not matched to a gene: 15. Per the germline V gene, CDR1 is MNHEY and CDR2 is SMNVEV (reference sequence). The CDR3 covers 19 residues. The CDR3 spells CASSSQPGQGAKGDYGYTF. The CDR3 coding sequence is TGTGCCAGCAGTTCGCAACCGGGACAGGGGGCCAAGGGGGACTATGGCTACACCTTC.

The chain recombines TRBV24-1 with TRBJ1-4; TRBD1 matches at 7 bases. Trimming cost V 9 bases and J 4 bases; bases outside gene matches: 4. The CDR3 has 13 amino acids. Germline loops: CDR1 KGHDR, CDR2 SFDVKD. The CDR3 spells CATGDSLNEKLFF. In DNA, the CDR3 is TGTGCCACCGGGGACAGCCTTAATGAAAAACTGTTTTTT.

The genes are TRBV11-2 and TRBJ2-5; 10 positions agree with TRBD2. The CDR3 spans 15 residues. CDR1 SGHAT and CDR2 FQNNGV come from the germline V gene. V was pared by 2 bases and J by 4 bases, with 4 bases of the junction left unmatched. This CDR3 is CASSLTRLAGETQYF. The CDR3 DNA reads TGTGCCAGCAGCTTAACCAGACTAGCGGGAGAGACCCAGTACTTC.